These 5 T cell receptor beta chains came from one sample sequenced in a study of spatial heterogeneity in lung cancer. Time point meaning: sample taken at primary tumor resection. Unsorted whole RNA of tumor, nontumor lung or frozen PBMC was sequenced. A single record per CDR3 protein comes from TCRdb applying MiXCR to the 5' RACE reads. This sample has tens of thousands of distinct CDR3 sequences, with about 12% found just once. Here the sequenced sample was PBMCs, taken at surgery. The receptors come from a male donor with early-stage non-small cell lung cancer.

The chain has TRBV5-1 and TRBJ2-3; TRBD2 is a possible D gene (6 bases). The V and J ends lost 2 bases and 1 base respectively, with 8 bases between them. Germline V gene lookup returns CDR1 SGHRS and CDR2 YFSETQ. The CDR3 is made up of 14 amino acids. Here the CDR3 DNA reads TGCGCCAGCAGCTTCGGCGGGGGCACAGATACGCAGTATTTT. Amino acids: CASSFGGGTDTQYF.

This clonotype was observed many times. This chain joins TRBV7-2 and TRBJ1-1; D call uncertain. The V end lost 3 bases, the J end lost 4 bases, and 12 bases lay between the germline ends. This CDR3 contains 14 residues. Germline V lookup: CDR1 SGHTA, CDR2 FQGNSA. The chain's CDR3 is CASSFSLGGTEAFF. In DNA, the CDR3 is TGTGCCAGCAGCTTTTCCCTCGGTGGCACTGAAGCTTTCTTT.

This rearrangement joins TRBV6-1 to TRBJ2-1; 9 bases match TRBD2. The CDR3 runs to 16 residues. J was trimmed by 2 bases and V by 2 bases; bases with no gene match: 4. Germline loops: CDR1 MNHNS, CDR2 SASEGT. CDR3 bases: TGTGCCAGCAGTGAAAGACTAGCGGCTCCCTACAATGAGCAGTTCTTC. Protein sequence: CASSERLAAPYNEQFF.

This clonotype appeared a few times. The chain carries TRBV7-9 and TRBJ1-1, with D possibly TRBD1 on 5 matching bases. CDR1 and CDR2 from the germline V gene are SEHNR and FQNEAQ (reference sequence). V was trimmed by 4 bases and J by 0 bases, leaving 12 bases between them. This CDR3 is built from 15 residues. CDR3 sequence (DNA): TGTGCCAGCAGCTCGGACACATCAATGAACACTGAAGCTTTCTTT. Amino acid sequence: CASSSDTSMNTEAFF.

The rearrangement links TRBV20-1 to TRBJ2-1; TRBD1 or TRBD2 may be the D gene (5 bases each). CDR3 length: 13 residues. V was cut by 4 bases and J by 15 bases, with 22 bases left in between. Germline CDR1 and CDR2: DFQATT and SNEGSKA (reference sequence). The CDR3 loop reads CSATTPRDPIPFF. In DNA, the CDR3 is TGCAGTGCTACAACTCCCCGGGACCCCATACCGTTCTTC.